These 25 T cell receptor beta chains share one sample of origin, sequenced in a study of T cells after posttransplantation cyclophosphamide. The protocol was immunoSEQ multiplex PCR, while the TCRdb copy is restricted to in-frame clones and leaves out a portion. The data show 5,000 to 6,000 clones, 75% seen once. Busulfan-fludarabine conditioning, marrow transplant, and cyclophosphamide on days +3 and +4 were administered. Source: PBMCs, taken after allogeneic stem cell transplant with posttransplant cyclophosphamide. Receptors originate from a male patient aged 60 to 75 who received an allogeneic stem cell transplant from an unrelated donor, was CMV-positive, and had no GVHD. The T cells may come from the graft donor.

This clone appeared a single time. The V and J genes are TRBV29-1 and TRBJ2-4; unclear D gene. The V gene lost 4 bases and the J gene lost 8 bases, with 9 bases spanning the gap. CDR1 SQVTM and CDR2 ANQGSEA come from the germline V gene. CDR3 length: 11 amino acids. The CDR3 protein is CSVGLGDIQYF. CDR3 in DNA: TGCAGCGTTGGGTTAGGAGACATTCAGTACTTC.

The J gene is TRBJ2-1, the V gene TRBV14, with TRBD2 matching over 11 bases. Germline V gene lookup returns CDR1 SGHDN and CDR2 FVKESK. V dropped 4 bases and J dropped 4; count of bases not matched to a gene: 6. The CDR3 extends over 16 amino acids. The DNA for the CDR3 is TGTGCCAGCAGCCTACTTAGCGGGGGGGCTTACAATGAGCAGTTCTTC. Encoded protein: CASSLLSGGAYNEQFF.

This rearrangement joins TRBV9 to TRBJ2-1; 13 nucleotides agree with TRBD2. J was trimmed by 8 bases and V by 1 base; bases with no gene match: 3. The CDR3 extends over 15 amino acids. CDR1 is SGDLS and CDR2 is YYNGEE in the germline V gene. The CDR3 DNA is TGTGCCAGCAGCGTAAGGACTAGCGGGGGTGATGAGCAGTTCTTC. Encoded protein: CASSVRTSGGDEQFF.

V is TRBV19 and J is TRBJ2-1, with TRBD1 matching over 7 bases. The junction had 8 bases not matched to a gene; V was cut back by 3 bases and J by 0 bases. The CDR3 runs 17 residues. Germline CDR1 reads LNHDA; CDR2 reads SQIVND (reference sequence). CDR3 DNA: TGTGCCAGTAGTATCGAAATCCAGGGGGTCTCCTACAATGAGCAGTTCTTC. This sequence encodes CASSIEIQGVSYNEQFF.

CDR3: CASSLRTSGRYNEQFF. CDR3 bases: TGTGCCAGCAGCCTACGGACTAGCGGGAGGTACAATGAGCAGTTCTTC. The chain employs TRBV7-9 and TRBJ2-1, with 14 nucleotides matching TRBD2. The length of the CDR3 is 16 residues. The J segment lost 4 bases and the V segment lost 5 bases, leaving 4 bases of the junction unmatched. Germline V gene data show CDR1 as SEHNR and CDR2 as FQNEAQ (reference sequence).

This clone was found once. The same CDR3 can be traced to other DNA sequences in this sample. Here the CDR3 reads CATSDSYSNQPQHF. The CDR3 DNA sequence: TGTGCCACGTCGGACAGCTATAGCAATCAGCCCCAGCATTTT. The gene calls are TRBV15 and TRBJ1-5; TRBD1 is a possible D gene (6 bases). The germline CDR1 and CDR2 sequences are LNHNV and YYDKDF (reference sequence). Trimming removed 9 bases from V and 0 bases from J, with 12 bases in between. The CDR3 sequence is 14 residues long.

To note about this clone: Other DNA variants within this sample encode the same CDR3. V gene TRBV2 combines with J gene TRBJ2-3; 7 bases fit TRBD1. Germline CDR1 reads SNHLY; CDR2 reads FYNNEI. This CDR3 comprises 15 residues. After removal of 6 bases from V and 3 bases from J, the junction contained 9 bases not matched to a gene. The CDR3, as DNA: TGTGCCAGCAGGAATTCCGGGACAGAAACAGATACGCAGTATTTT. Encoded protein: CASRNSGTETDTQYF. Complete variable domain (other parts from reference TRBV2 and TRBJ2-3): EPEVTQTPSHQVTQMGQEVILRCVPISNHLYFYWYRQILGQKVEFLVSFYNNEISEKSEIFDDQFSVERPDGSNFTLKIRSTKLEDSAMYFCASRNSGTETDTQYFGPGTRLTVL.

The sample holds one count of this clone. The V and J genes are TRBV19 and TRBJ1-5; 7 nucleotides line up with TRBD1. CDR1 and CDR2 (germline): LNHDA, SQIVND (reference sequence). V lost 2 bases and J lost 2; bases outside the gene matches: 18. The CDR3 runs 20 residues. The CDR3 DNA follows: TGTGCCAGTAGTATAATTTCTCCCGACAGGGCGGGTCGGCGCAATCAGCCCCAGCATTTT. Encoded protein: CASSIISPDRAGRRNQPQHF.

The gene calls are TRBV7-7 and TRBJ2-1; 8 bases align to TRBD2. With V trimmed by 1 base and J by 7 bases, 9 bases remained unmatched. The CDR3 is made up of 16 amino acids. Germline assignment: CDR1 SSHAT and CDR2 FNYEAQ (reference sequence). The CDR3 DNA is TGTGCCAGCAGCTTAGGTCGGGGGGGGCTGGGGAATGAGCAGTTCTTC. Translated: CASSLGRGGLGNEQFF.

The rearrangement uses TRBV12-2 and TRBJ2-1; the table's D call, TRBD2, was not checked against the DNA. TRBV12-2 is designated a pseudogene. This CDR3 spans 14 amino acids. The CDR3 nucleotides read TGTGCAAGTCGCTTACAGAAGGGGGGGAATGAGCAGTTCTTC. Translating it yields CASRLQKGGNEQFF.

CDR3 residues: CSVGGSPENYEQYF. CDR3 DNA: TGCAGCGTTGGCGGGTCCCCGGAGAACTACGAGCAGTACTTC. The chain links TRBV29-1 to TRBJ2-7; D is possibly TRBD2 (5 bases). The CDR3 consists of 14 residues. The germline gives CDR1 SQVTM, CDR2 ANQGSEA. The V and J ends lost 4 bases and 3 bases respectively, with 16 bases between them.

This sequence joins TRBV14 and TRBJ1-4; 7 bases line up with TRBD1. CDR1 is SGHDN and CDR2 is FVKESK in the germline V gene. V was clipped by 3 bases and J by 5 bases; unmatched bases: 9. The CDR3 consists of 16 residues. CDR3 sequence reads: CASSHATGVGNEKLFF. CDR3 DNA sequence: TGTGCCAGCAGCCACGCCACAGGGGTCGGGAATGAAAAACTGTTTTTT.

The chain uses TRBV5-1 and TRBJ2-3, with a weak D call TRBD1 (6 bases). V lost 0 bases and J lost 6, with 14 bases in between. The CDR3 loop spans 15 amino acids. Germline values: CDR1 SGHRS, CDR2 YFSETQ. The CDR3 here is CASSLVLGAGDTQYF. In nucleotides, the CDR3 is TGCGCCAGCAGCTTGGTTTTGGGGGCTGGCGATACGCAGTATTTT.

As regards this clone: The CDR3 does not end in the conserved phenylalanine or tryptophan, so this is likely a read error. No DNA is shown, since the ends of the CDR3 on it are uncertain; the CDR3 is the one TCRdb lists. The chain has TRBV27 and TRBJ2-3; TRBD2 is the table's D call, not checked against the DNA. Germline V CDR1 and CDR2: MNHEY, SMNVEV (reference sequence). The CDR3 spans 11 residues, counting both ends. CDR3 sequence: CASSFGTRALN.

The V call is TRBV6-5, the J call TRBJ1-2, with D unclear. Germline V gene data show CDR1 as MNHEY and CDR2 as SVGAGI. V dropped 2 bases and J dropped 10 bases, with 14 bases sitting between them. This CDR3 comprises 13 residues. The CDR3 nucleotides are TGTGCCAGCAGTTACGCCCGACTGGTCCCCTACACCTTC. This translates into CASSYARLVPYTF.

The J gene is TRBJ2-3, the V gene TRBV11-2; 7 positions match TRBD2. Trimming cost V 5 bases and J 2 bases; bases outside gene matches: 10. This CDR3 is 16 amino acids long. Germline V gene data show CDR1 as SGHAT and CDR2 as FQNNGV. The CDR3, as DNA: TGTGCCAGCAGCCAAGGGGAGCGGGGAGACACAGATACGCAGTATTTT. This translates into CASSQGERGDTDTQYF.

This chain connects TRBV11-2 to TRBJ2-5; D possibly corresponds to TRBD2 (5 bases). The last part of the DNA fits TRBJ2-7 better; the J call may be wrong. This CDR3 region has 17 residues. Germline V gene sequence: CDR1 SGHAT, CDR2 FQNNGV. CDR3 bases: TGTGCCAGCAGCCGATCCTCCGGAGGTTCCGCCTCCTACGAGCAGTACTTC. Protein sequence: CASSRSSGGSASYEQYF.

The chain joins TRBV2 to TRBJ2-3; 7 bases agree with TRBD2. This CDR3 has 15 amino acids. V was clipped by 6 bases and J by 2 bases; unmatched bases: 8. Germline CDR1 SNHLY, CDR2 FYNNEI. The CDR3 DNA follows: TGTGCCAGCAGACGGGAGGCGGGATACACAGATACGCAGTATTTT. Its translation is CASRREAGYTDTQYF.

The chain recombines TRBV10-3 with TRBJ2-3, with D maybe TRBD1 (6 bases). The CDR3 is made up of 14 amino acids. V lost 10 bases and J 0 bases, leaving 14 bases between the germline ends. Germline V lookup: CDR1 ENHRY, CDR2 SYGVKD. The CDR3 bases are TGTGCCACCCGGACAGCAAAGAGCACAGATACGCAGTATTTT. It specifies CATRTAKSTDTQYF.

The chain combines TRBV11-2 with TRBJ1-1; maybe TRBD1 (5 bases). The V end lost 0 bases, the J end lost 4 bases, and 9 bases lay between the germline ends. CDR3 length equals 14 residues. The germline V gene encodes CDR1 SGHAT and CDR2 FQNNGV. CDR3 protein: CASSLDLGATEAFF. CDR3 DNA: TGTGCCAGCAGCTTAGATTTAGGGGCCACTGAAGCTTTCTTT.

This clone turned up a few times. One end of the junction fails to match germline, which may point to a read error. This sample also contains other DNA sequences that code for the same CDR3. The J gene is TRBJ2-7, the V gene TRBV5-1, with 9 bases fitting TRBD1. Germline assignment: CDR1 SGHRS and CDR2 YFSETQ. The CDR3 covers 16 residues. CDR3 amino acids: CASSPMGQGRSYEQYF. DNA for the CDR3: TGTGCCAGCAGCCCAATGGGACAGGGAAGATCCTACGAGCAGTACTTC.

This clone was seen a few times. The chain couples TRBV5-6 to TRBJ2-1; 10 nucleotides agree with TRBD1. Germline CDR1 is SGHDT and CDR2 is YYEEEE. V shed 5 bases and J 7 bases; nucleotides not matched to a gene: 12. This CDR3 comprises 16 residues. The CDR3 DNA sequence: TGTGCCAGCAGTAAGACAGGGGGCGCTTCCTGGAATGAGCAGTTCTTC. Translated: CASSKTGGASWNEQFF.

This chain uses TRBV6-5 with TRBJ1-5; no clear D gene. Trimming removed 4 bases from V and 9 bases from J, with 10 bases in between. CDR1 is MNHEY, CDR2 SVGAGI, per germline. The CDR3 has 12 amino acids. The CDR3 DNA is TGTGCCAGCAGTTCCGGGTTTGGGCCCCAGCATTTT. Its protein product is CASSSGFGPQHF.

V usage is TRBV9 and J usage is TRBJ2-1, with 9 bases aligning to TRBD2. The germline CDR1 and CDR2 sequences are SGDLS and YYNGEE. The CDR3 is made up of 15 amino acids. Unmatched junction bases numbered 6, after V lost 0 bases and J lost 8 bases. In DNA form, the CDR3 reads TGTGCCAGCAGCGTAGATCAGCGGGAGGTCTATGAGCAGTTCTTC. Amino acid sequence: CASSVDQREVYEQFF.

The gene calls are TRBV20-1 and TRBJ2-7, with a tentative D call TRBD1 (5 bases). The CDR3 loop spans 11 amino acids. The germline V gene encodes CDR1 DFQATT and CDR2 SNEGSKA (reference sequence). V lost 7 bases, J lost 6 bases, and 13 bases lay in between. CDR3 in DNA: TGCAGTGTAAACCTGGGGCTCGAGCAGTACTTC. This translates into CSVNLGLEQYF.